Below, 23 T cell receptor beta chains from the same sample are listed, as sequenced in a study of T cell responses to AZD1222 COVID-19 vaccine. Using immunoSEQ multiplex PCR, the repertoire was profiled, and TCRdb retains in-frame clones only, with some absent. The repertoire holds 140,000 or so clones, with around 87% as singletons. The material was peripheral blood, obtained on day 0 of AZD1222 vaccination. Receptors were obtained from an adult in good health.

The chain links TRBV6-5 to TRBJ2-5; D is unresolved. Per germline, CDR1 MNHEY and CDR2 SVGAGI. The CDR3 length is 13 residues. V was cut by 2 bases and J by 1 base, with 5 bases left in between. This CDR3 reads CASSYDLQETQYF. Here the CDR3 DNA reads TGTGCCAGCAGTTACGACCTCCAAGAGACCCAGTACTTC.

CDR3 nucleotides: TGCGCCAGCAGACTGGGGACTAGCGGTCTCTACGAGCAGTACTTC. Protein: CASRLGTSGLYEQYF. V usage is TRBV4-1 and J usage is TRBJ2-7; 11 bases are shared with TRBD2. Germline V gene sequence: CDR1 MGHRA, CDR2 YSYEKL. V lost 6 bases, J lost 3 bases, and 7 bases stayed unmatched. The CDR3 sequence is 15 residues long.

The chain has TRBV7-8 and TRBJ2-4; 7 nucleotides match TRBD1. CDR1 and CDR2 (germline): SGHVS, FQNEAQ. The length of the CDR3 is 13 residues. V lost 10 bases, J lost 6 bases, and 9 bases stayed unmatched. CDR3 nucleotides: TGTGCCACCGCACAGGGGTTTAGAAACATTCAGTACTTC. Residues: CATAQGFRNIQYF.

The chain joins TRBV27 to TRBJ1-2; TRBD1 matches at 11 bases. Germline V CDR1 and CDR2: MNHEY, SMNVEV (reference sequence). The CDR3 extends over 15 amino acids. Unmatched junction bases numbered 5, after V lost 5 bases and J lost 3 bases. CDR3: CASSTGTGGHYGYTF. The DNA for the CDR3 is TGTGCCAGCAGTACCGGGACAGGGGGGCACTATGGCTACACCTTC.

The chain carries TRBV7-9 and TRBJ2-5; TRBD1 aligns across 7 bases. Trimming cost V 2 bases and J 5 bases; bases outside gene matches: 5. Germline values: CDR1 SEHNR, CDR2 FQNEAQ (reference sequence). The CDR3 is 14 residues long. CDR3 nucleotides: TGTGCCAGCAGCTTACGGGCAGGGGGTGAGACCCAGTACTTC. This encodes CASSLRAGGETQYF.

V gene TRBV23-1 combines with J gene TRBJ2-7; D uncertain. TRBV23-1 is identified as an open reading frame with a role that is uncertain. The germline V and J ends were trimmed by 0 bases and 6 bases, with 27 bases remaining between them. This CDR3 contains 19 residues. CDR3 amino acids: CASSQSTPWQATISCEQYF. The CDR3 DNA reads as TGCGCCAGCAGTCAATCGACCCCATGGCAGGCGACCATCTCTTGCGAGCAGTACTTC.

The genes are TRBV19 and TRBJ1-3; maybe TRBD1 (5 bases). Trimming left V 8 bases short and J 10 bases short, with 21 bases between. The CDR3 runs to 14 residues. Germline loops: CDR1 LNHDA, CDR2 SQIVND (reference sequence). The CDR3 region is CASRESRDGLTIYF. The CDR3 region has the DNA TGTGCCAGTCGTGAGTCCCGGGACGGGCTTACCATATATTTT.

This chain connects TRBV7-3 to TRBJ2-5; possibly TRBD2 for D (6 bases). V was pared by 5 bases and J by 2 bases, with 15 bases between. Germline assignment: CDR1 SGHTA and CDR2 FQGTGA. The CDR3 totals 15 residues. CDR3: CASSQGLRHQETQYF. The DNA of the CDR3 is TGTGCCAGCAGCCAGGGACTCCGACATCAAGAGACCCAGTACTTC.

V and J are TRBV28 and TRBJ1-2, with TRBD1 matching 8 bases. The CDR3 contains 13 residues. Germline-derived CDR1 and CDR2 are MDHEN and SYDVKM. The V and J ends lost 6 bases and 8 bases, in that order; junction bases with no gene match: 8. For the CDR3, the DNA is TGTGCCAGCAGCCCGGACAGGGCTCGAGGCTACACCTTC. It encodes CASSPDRARGYTF.

The chain links TRBV2 to TRBJ2-7; no reliable D call. With 1 base removed from V and 2 bases from J, the gap between germline ends came to 6 bases. This CDR3 is built from 13 residues. Germline CDR1 and CDR2: SNHLY and FYNNEI. In nucleotides, the CDR3 is TGTGCCAGCAGTGAAGGGCTAGCCTACGAGCAGTACTTC. This translates into CASSEGLAYEQYF.

The rearrangement uses TRBV4-1 and TRBJ2-5; D possibly corresponds to TRBD2 (7 bases). CDR1 is MGHRA, CDR2 YSYEKL, per germline. This CDR3 comprises 15 residues. Trimming cost V 1 base and J 2 bases, with 11 bases left between them. The CDR3 DNA sequence: TGCGCCAGCAGCCAAGTACAGGGAGGGCAAGAGACCCAGTACTTC. Protein: CASSQVQGGQETQYF.

V usage is TRBV4-2 and J usage is TRBJ1-5; D may be TRBD1 (6 bases). This CDR3 comprises 19 residues. With 0 bases removed from V and 4 bases from J, the gap between germline ends came to 22 bases. The germline CDR1 and CDR2 sequences are LGHNA and YNFKEQ. CDR3 loop: CASSQDWVGASPDNQPQHF. Written as DNA, the CDR3 is TGTGCCAGCAGCCAAGATTGGGTGGGGGCGAGCCCCGATAATCAGCCCCAGCATTTT.

The chain joins TRBV10-3 to TRBJ2-7, with D hard to call. Germline loops: CDR1 ENHRY, CDR2 SYGVKD. The CDR3 runs to 12 residues. V was cut by 2 bases and J by 10 bases, with 12 bases left in between. CDR3 DNA: TGTGCCATCAGTGAGGCTGGGCCCAGTCAGTACTTC. Translated: CAISEAGPSQYF.

This sequence joins TRBV24-1 and TRBJ1-5, with a weak D call TRBD1 (5 bases). CDR1 KGHDR and CDR2 SFDVKD come from the germline V gene. This CDR3 comprises 14 residues. Trimming removed 4 bases from V and 3 bases from J, with 9 bases in between. CDR3 protein: CATSDRDFNQPQHF. CDR3 bases: TGTGCCACCAGTGACAGGGATTTCAATCAGCCCCAGCATTTT.

The chain links TRBV28 to TRBJ2-7; 7 bases line up with TRBD1. The CDR3 is 14 amino acids. CDR1 and CDR2 from the germline V gene are MDHEN and SYDVKM. The ends lost 5 bases at V and 4 bases at J; junction bases unmatched: 8. Here the CDR3 DNA reads TGTGCCAGCAGTCCGCCGGACAGGAGATACGAGCAGTACTTC. Protein product: CASSPPDRRYEQYF.

The DNA of the CDR3 is TGTGCCAGCAGTACTGACAGGGGAGCGAAGCCCCAGCATTTT. It is translated as CASSTDRGAKPQHF. This chain joins TRBV28 and TRBJ1-5; 8 bases map to TRBD1. This CDR3 has 14 residues. V shed 5 bases, J shed 8 bases, and the junction held 8 bases outside the gene matches. Germline CDR1 and CDR2: MDHEN and SYDVKM.

The chain links TRBV19 to TRBJ2-3; 8 bases line up with TRBD2. In germline, CDR1 is LNHDA, CDR2 SQIVND (reference sequence). This CDR3 comprises 18 residues. J was trimmed by 1 base and V by 3 bases; bases with no gene match: 12. This chain's CDR3 is CASSIGSGSGIGTDTQYF. As DNA, the CDR3 is TGTGCCAGTAGTATCGGGAGCGGGAGTGGTATCGGCACAGATACGCAGTATTTT.

This clone was detected only once. This sequence joins TRBV5-8 and TRBJ2-1; no clear D gene. Germline CDR1 reads SGHTS; CDR2 reads YDEGEE. This CDR3 region has 17 residues. The V gene lost 0 bases and the J gene lost 0 bases, with 13 bases spanning the gap. CDR3 protein: CASSLVTSYPSYNEQFF. The CDR3 DNA sequence: TGTGCCAGCAGCTTGGTAACGAGTTACCCCTCCTACAATGAGCAGTTCTTC.

This CDR3 is CASSEVGQYGYTF. CDR3 DNA sequence: TGTGCCAGCAGCGAAGTGGGGCAATATGGCTACACCTTC. The chain employs TRBV27 and TRBJ1-2; the D gene is possibly TRBD1 (5 bases). CDR1 and CDR2 (germline): MNHEY, SMNVEV (reference sequence). The ends were cut back, 6 bases at V and 5 bases at J, with 13 bases in the middle. The CDR3 is made up of 13 amino acids.

This clone has a single count. Other DNA sequences in this specimen translate into the identical CDR3. V gene TRBV18 combines with J gene TRBJ1-1; no definite D call. Trimming cost V 3 bases and J 0 bases, with 5 bases left between them. Germline V gene sequence: CDR1 KGHSH, CDR2 LQKENI. This CDR3 spans 13 amino acids. DNA for the CDR3: TGTGCCAGCTCACCGACACTGAACACTGAAGCTTTCTTT. Residues: CASSPTLNTEAFF.

The rearrangement joins TRBV27 to TRBJ2-1; the D is unclear. Germline CDR1 reads MNHEY; CDR2 reads SMNVEV (reference sequence). There are 15 residues in the CDR3. The V end lost 5 bases, the J end lost 5 bases, and 16 bases lay between the germline ends. CDR3 coding DNA: TGTGCCAGCAGTGTCCGGGCTTCTCCGAACAATGAGCAGTTCTTC. It yields the protein CASSVRASPNNEQFF.

This clone was counted a single time. CDR3 in amino acids: CASRGRTNLNQPQHF. The CDR3 DNA reads as TGTGCCAGTAGAGGTAGGACAAACCTGAATCAGCCCCAGCATTTT. The chain has TRBV19 and TRBJ1-5; possible D gene TRBD1, 5 bases. Germline V gene sequence: CDR1 LNHDA, CDR2 SQIVND (reference sequence). The germline V and J ends were trimmed by 6 bases and 4 bases, with 16 bases remaining between them. The CDR3 runs 15 residues. The full variable domain, completed using reference TRBV19 and TRBJ1-5, is DGGITQSPKYLFRKEGQNVTLSCEQNLNHDAMYWYRQDPGQGLRLIYYSQIVNDFQKGDIAEGYSVSREKKESFPLTVTSAQKNPTAFYLCASRGRTNLNQPQHFGDGTRLSIL.

The rearrangement joins TRBV18 to TRBJ1-3; 10 nucleotides agree with TRBD1. V lost 4 bases and J lost 0; bases outside the gene matches: 0. This CDR3 comprises 15 residues. Germline CDR1 is KGHSH and CDR2 is LQKENI. CDR3 nucleotide sequence: TGTGCCAGCTCACGGGACAGGGGCTCTGGAAACACCATATATTTT. Residues: CASSRDRGSGNTIYF.